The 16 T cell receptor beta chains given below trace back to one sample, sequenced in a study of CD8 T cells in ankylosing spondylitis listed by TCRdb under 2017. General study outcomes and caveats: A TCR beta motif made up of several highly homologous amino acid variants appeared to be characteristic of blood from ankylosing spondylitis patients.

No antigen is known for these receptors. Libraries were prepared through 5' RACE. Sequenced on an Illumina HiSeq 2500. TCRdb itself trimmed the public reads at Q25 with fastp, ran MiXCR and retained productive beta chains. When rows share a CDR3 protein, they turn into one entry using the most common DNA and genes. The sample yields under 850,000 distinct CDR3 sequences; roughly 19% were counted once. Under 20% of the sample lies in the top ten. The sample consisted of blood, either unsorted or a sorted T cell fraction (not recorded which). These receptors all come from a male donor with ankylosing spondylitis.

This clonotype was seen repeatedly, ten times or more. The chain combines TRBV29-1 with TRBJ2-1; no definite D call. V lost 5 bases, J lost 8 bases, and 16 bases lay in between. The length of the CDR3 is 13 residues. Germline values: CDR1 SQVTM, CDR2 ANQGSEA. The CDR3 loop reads CSVSPSSVDEQFF. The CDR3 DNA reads TGCAGCGTTTCCCCTTCCAGCGTCGATGAGCAGTTCTTC.

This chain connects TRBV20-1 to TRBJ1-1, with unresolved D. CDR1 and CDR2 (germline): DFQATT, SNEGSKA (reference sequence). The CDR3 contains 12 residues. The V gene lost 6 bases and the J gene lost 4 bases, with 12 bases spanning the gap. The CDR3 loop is CSATPGPTEAFF. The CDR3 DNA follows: TGCAGTGCAACTCCGGGCCCCACTGAAGCTTTCTTT.

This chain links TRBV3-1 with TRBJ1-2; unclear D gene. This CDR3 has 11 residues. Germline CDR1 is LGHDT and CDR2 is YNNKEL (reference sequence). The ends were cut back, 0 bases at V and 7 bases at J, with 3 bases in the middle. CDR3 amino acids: CASSQESGYTF. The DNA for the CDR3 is TGTGCCAGCAGCCAAGAGAGTGGCTACACCTTC.

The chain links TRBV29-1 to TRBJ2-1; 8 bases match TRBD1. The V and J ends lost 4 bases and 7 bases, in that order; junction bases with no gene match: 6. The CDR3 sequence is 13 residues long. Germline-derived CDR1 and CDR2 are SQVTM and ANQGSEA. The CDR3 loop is CSVVGQGLNEQFF. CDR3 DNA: TGCAGCGTTGTCGGACAGGGACTTAATGAGCAGTTCTTC.

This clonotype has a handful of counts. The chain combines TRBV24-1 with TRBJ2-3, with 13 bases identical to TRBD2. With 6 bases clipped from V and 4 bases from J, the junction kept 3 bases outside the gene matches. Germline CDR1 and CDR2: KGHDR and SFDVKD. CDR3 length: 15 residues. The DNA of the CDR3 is TGTGCCACCAGTTCCGGGACTAGCGGGGCAGATACGCAGTATTTT. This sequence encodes CATSSGTSGADTQYF.

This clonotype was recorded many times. CDR3 coding DNA: TGTGCCAGCAGCGGGGGTTCATTCTACGAGCAGTACTTC. Amino acids: CASSGGSFYEQYF. This chain connects TRBV7-9 to TRBJ2-7, with D possibly called TRBD1 or TRBD2 (5 bases each). Germline values: CDR1 SEHNR, CDR2 FQNEAQ (reference sequence). This CDR3 region has 13 residues. Trimming cost V 5 bases and J 3 bases, with 11 bases left between them.

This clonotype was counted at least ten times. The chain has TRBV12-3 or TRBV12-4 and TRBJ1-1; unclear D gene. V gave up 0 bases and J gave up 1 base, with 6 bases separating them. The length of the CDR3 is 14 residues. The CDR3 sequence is CASSLAVENTEAFF. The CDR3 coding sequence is TGTGCCAGCAGTTTAGCAGTGGAGAACACTGAAGCTTTCTTT.

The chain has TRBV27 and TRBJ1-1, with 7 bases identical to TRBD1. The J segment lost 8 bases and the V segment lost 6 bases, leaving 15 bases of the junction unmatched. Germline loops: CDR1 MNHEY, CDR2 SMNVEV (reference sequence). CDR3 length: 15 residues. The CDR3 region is CASRPTGRLFIEAFF. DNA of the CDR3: TGTGCCAGCAGGCCGACAGGGCGCCTTTTTATAGAAGCTTTCTTT.

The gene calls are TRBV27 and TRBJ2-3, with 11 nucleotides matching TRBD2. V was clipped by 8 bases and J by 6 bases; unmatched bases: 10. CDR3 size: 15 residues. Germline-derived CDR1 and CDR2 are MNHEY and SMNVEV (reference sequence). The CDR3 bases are TGTGCCAGCGGTACTAGCGGGAGTTCCTTTGATACGCAGTATTTT. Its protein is CASGTSGSSFDTQYF.

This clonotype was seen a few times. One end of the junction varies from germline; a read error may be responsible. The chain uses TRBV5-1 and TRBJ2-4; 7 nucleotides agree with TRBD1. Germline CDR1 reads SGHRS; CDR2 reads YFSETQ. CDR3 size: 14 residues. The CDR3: CASSFGDQTGRAIF. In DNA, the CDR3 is TGCGCCAGCAGCTTTGGGGACCAGACAGGGCGAGCGATCTTC.

CDR3 coding DNA: TGTGCCACCAGTGATACAGGGGATGAGCAGTTCTTC. It specifies CATSDTGDEQFF. V gene TRBV24-1 combines with J gene TRBJ2-1; TRBD1 agrees at 7 bases. The germline gives CDR1 KGHDR, CDR2 SFDVKD. The CDR3 loop spans 12 amino acids. Germline trimming cut 3 bases from V and 8 bases from J; bases unmatched to any gene: 0.

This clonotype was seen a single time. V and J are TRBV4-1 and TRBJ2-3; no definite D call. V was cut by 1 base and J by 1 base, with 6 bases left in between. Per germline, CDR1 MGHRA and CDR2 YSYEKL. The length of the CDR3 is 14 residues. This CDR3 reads CASSQGWGTDTQYF. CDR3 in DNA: TGCGCCAGCAGCCAAGGCTGGGGCACAGATACGCAGTATTTT.

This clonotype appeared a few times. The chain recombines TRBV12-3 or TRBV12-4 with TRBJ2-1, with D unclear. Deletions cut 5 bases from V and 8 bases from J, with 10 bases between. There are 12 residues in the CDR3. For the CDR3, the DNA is TGTGCCAGCAGTCCAACTCAGGATGAGCAGTTCTTC. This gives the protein CASSPTQDEQFF.

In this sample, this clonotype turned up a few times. Written as DNA, the CDR3 is TGCAGTGCCAACACTCCGACAGGGGGAGATACGCAGTATTTT. Translated: CSANTPTGGDTQYF. The rearrangement uses TRBV20-1 and TRBJ2-3; 9 bases line up with TRBD1. Germline CDR1 and CDR2: DFQATT and SNEGSKA (reference sequence). J lost 5 bases, V lost 6 bases, and 9 bases had no gene match. The CDR3 is 14 amino acids.

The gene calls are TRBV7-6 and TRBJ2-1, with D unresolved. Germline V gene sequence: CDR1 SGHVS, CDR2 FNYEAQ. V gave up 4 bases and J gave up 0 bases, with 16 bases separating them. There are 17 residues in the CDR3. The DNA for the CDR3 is TGTGCCAGCAGCTCAATCCTTACAGAAGACTCCTACAATGAGCAGTTCTTC. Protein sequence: CASSSILTEDSYNEQFF.

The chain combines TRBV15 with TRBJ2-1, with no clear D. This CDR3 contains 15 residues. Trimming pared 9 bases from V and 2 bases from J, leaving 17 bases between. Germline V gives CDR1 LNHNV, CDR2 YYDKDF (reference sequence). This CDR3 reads CATAPEAGTYNEQFF. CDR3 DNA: TGTGCCACAGCCCCCGAGGCTGGTACCTACAATGAGCAGTTCTTC.